The 27 T cell receptor beta chains given below trace back to one sample, sequenced in a study of blood T cell repertoires in COVID-19. The data were produced by immunoSEQ multiplex PCR, yet TCRdb's version contains in-frame clones alone and is incomplete. The sample holds tens of thousands of clones; 90% are singletons and the top ten take roughly 38%. Sequenced: peripheral blood. The receptors originated from a man in his sixties with active or convalescent COVID-19.

The chain carries TRBV7-2 and TRBJ2-1; 13 bases agree with TRBD2. Germline assignment: CDR1 SGHTA and CDR2 FQGNSA. V lost 5 bases, J lost 4 bases, and 5 bases stayed unmatched. The CDR3 is made up of 16 amino acids. The CDR3 reads CASSAPGLAGYNEQFF. The CDR3 region has the DNA TGTGCCAGCAGCGCCCCGGGACTAGCGGGATACAATGAGCAGTTCTTC.

CDR3 region: CASSNRGSYNSPLHF. CDR3 in DNA: TGCGCCAGCAGTAACAGGGGGTCGTATAATTCACCCCTCCACTTT. The genes are TRBV10-2 and TRBJ1-6; 8 bases align to TRBD1. The CDR3 length is 15 residues. The trim removed 5 bases at V and 4 bases at J, leaving 4 bases unmatched. The germline gives CDR1 WSHSY, CDR2 SAAADI.

This rearrangement joins TRBV6-6 to TRBJ1-3, with D perhaps TRBD1 (5 bases). Germline assignment: CDR1 MNHNY and CDR2 SVGAGI (reference sequence). V lost 7 bases to trimming and J lost 1 base, with 11 bases between them. The CDR3 covers 14 residues. CDR3 in amino acids: CASIPSGSGNTIYF. The CDR3, as DNA: TGTGCCAGCATTCCGTCAGGGTCTGGAAACACCATATATTTT.

This chain links TRBV19 with TRBJ2-2, with 8 bases that match TRBD2. CDR1 and CDR2 (germline): LNHDA, SQIVND (reference sequence). J gave up 4 bases and V 7 bases, and 11 bases lay outside the gene matches. The CDR3 is made up of 16 amino acids. The CDR3 sequence is CASIDKAGVRTGELFF. In DNA form, the CDR3 reads TGTGCCAGTATTGATAAAGCGGGGGTTCGCACCGGGGAGCTGTTTTTT.

V is TRBV6-5 and J is TRBJ1-3; 10 bases agree with TRBD1. Germline-derived CDR1 and CDR2 are MNHEY and SVGAGI. Trimming took 4 bases from V and 3 from J; bases not matched to a gene: 6. The CDR3 has 16 amino acids. CDR3 nucleotides: TGTGCCAGCAGTTCCTCGGGACAGGGGTTTGGAAACACCATATATTTT. Translating it yields CASSSSGQGFGNTIYF.

The rearrangement links TRBV11-2 to TRBJ1-1; tentatively, D is TRBD1 (6 bases). The CDR3 covers 15 residues. Looked up from germline, CDR1 is SGHAT and CDR2 is FQNNGV. V was cut by 3 bases and J by 2 bases, with 13 bases left in between. CDR3 sequence: CASSFLQGPNTEAFF. In nucleotides, the CDR3 is TGTGCCAGCAGCTTTTTACAGGGACCCAACACTGAAGCTTTCTTT. Looking up the rest from reference TRBV11-2 and TRBJ1-1 gives the full variable domain: EAGVAQSPRYKIIEKRQSVAFWCNPISGHATLYWYQQILGQGPKLLIQFQNNGVVDDSQLPKDRFSAERLKGVDSTLKIQPAKLEDSAVYLCASSFLQGPNTEAFFGQGTRLTVV.

The rearrangement joins TRBV5-4 to TRBJ2-3; 10 positions match TRBD2. The J segment lost 5 bases and the V segment lost 4 bases, leaving 10 bases of the junction unmatched. Per the germline V gene, CDR1 is SGHNT and CDR2 is YYREEE (reference sequence). CDR3 length: 16 amino acids. The CDR3 reads CASSPRLAGVGDTQYF. CDR3 coding DNA: TGTGCCAGCAGCCCCCGGCTAGCGGGAGTGGGAGATACGCAGTATTTT.

V is TRBV19 and J is TRBJ1-5; 10 bases agree with TRBD1. This CDR3 is built from 16 residues. The germline V gene has CDR1 LNHDA and CDR2 SQIVND (reference sequence). Losses at the gene ends were 5 bases for V and 6 bases for J; bases not matched to a gene: 10. The CDR3 nucleotides read TGTGCCAGTAGTTCGCCGACAGGGGGCGCGGGTCAGCCCCAGCATTTT. The encoded protein is CASSSPTGGAGQPQHF.

This chain joins TRBV3-1 (or the pseudogene TRBV3-2) and TRBJ1-2, with unresolved D. Trimming cost V 2 bases and J 4 bases, with 11 bases left between them. Germline CDR1 and CDR2: LGHDT and YNNKEL (reference sequence). This CDR3 has 14 amino acids. The CDR3 DNA reads TGTGCCAGCAGCCAATTCTGGACTACCTATGGCTACACCTTC. The encoded protein is CASSQFWTTYGYTF.

The chain has TRBV9 and TRBJ2-3, with 8 bases aligning to TRBD2. The V gene's germline CDR1 is SGDLS and CDR2 YYNGEE. V gave up 2 bases and J gave up 5 bases; unmatched junction bases: 7. CDR3 length equals 15 residues. CDR3 region: CASSVRGGQQDTQYF. CDR3 coding DNA: TGTGCCAGCAGCGTCCGGGGGGGCCAACAAGATACGCAGTATTTT.

This sequence joins TRBV3-1 (or the pseudogene TRBV3-2) and TRBJ1-4, with TRBD1 as a possible D gene (5 bases). The V end was cut by 3 bases, the J end by 7 bases, with 18 bases between. The V gene's germline CDR1 is LGHDT and CDR2 YNNKEL (reference sequence). The CDR3 is 16 amino acids. The CDR3 is CASSQFAPGSGEKLFF. DNA for the CDR3: TGTGCCAGCAGCCAGTTCGCTCCAGGGTCGGGTGAAAAACTGTTTTTT.

The sample holds one count of this clone. The chain joins TRBV7-9 to TRBJ2-1, with a weak D call TRBD1 (6 bases). CDR1 is SEHNR and CDR2 is FQNEAQ in the germline V gene (reference sequence). The CDR3 consists of 17 residues. V was clipped by 1 base and J by 11 bases, with 24 bases between them. The CDR3 spells CASSLDPGQWADIKQFF. DNA of the CDR3: TGTGCCAGCAGCTTAGACCCCGGACAGTGGGCCGACATTAAGCAGTTCTTC.

The chain uses TRBV11-2 and TRBJ2-7, with a possible D match to TRBD1 (5 bases). The CDR3 extends over 14 amino acids. CDR1 and CDR2 (germline): SGHAT, FQNNGV. V shed 2 bases and J shed 2 bases, with 10 bases lying between them. The CDR3 spells CASSLFRGTYEQYF. For the CDR3, the DNA is TGTGCCAGCAGCTTATTTAGGGGAACCTACGAGCAGTACTTC.

This clone was recorded once. The rearrangement joins TRBV9 to TRBJ1-2; the D gene is possibly TRBD1 (5 bases). V was pared by 0 bases and J by 8 bases, with 20 bases between. Germline CDR1 is SGDLS and CDR2 is YYNGEE. CDR3 length: 16 amino acids. CDR3 DNA sequence: TGTGCCAGCAGCGTAGAACAGGCCGGCAGTGTTGGAGGCTACACCTTC. Its protein product is CASSVEQAGSVGGYTF.

V usage is TRBV9 and J usage is TRBJ2-1, with TRBD2 matching 8 bases. This CDR3 comprises 15 residues. Germline V lookup: CDR1 SGDLS, CDR2 YYNGEE. Trimming removed 4 bases from V and 7 bases from J; junction bases left unmatched: 10. DNA of the CDR3: TGTGCCAGCAGCTACATCGGGACGGGGGGGAATGAGCAGTTCTTC. Amino acids: CASSYIGTGGNEQFF.

The genes are TRBV7-9 and TRBJ1-1; 7 nucleotides line up with TRBD1. Germline V lookup: CDR1 SEHNR, CDR2 FQNEAQ (reference sequence). The CDR3 sequence is 14 residues long. V dropped 7 bases and J dropped 5; count of bases not matched to a gene: 10. The CDR3 protein is CASTKTGWITEAFF. The DNA for the CDR3 is TGTGCCAGCACAAAGACAGGGTGGATTACTGAAGCTTTCTTT. Complete variable domain (other parts from reference TRBV7-9 and TRBJ1-1): DTGVSQNPRHKITKRGQNVTFRCDPISEHNRLYWYRQTLGQGPEFLTYFQNEAQLEKSRLLSDRFSAERPKGSFSTLEIQRTEQGDSAMYLCASTKTGWITEAFFGQGTRLTVV.

The J gene is TRBJ1-1, the V gene TRBV11-1; D is unclear. There are 15 residues in the CDR3. Germline V gives CDR1 SGHAT, CDR2 FQDESV (reference sequence). Trimming left V 0 bases short and J 7 bases short, with 15 bases between. The CDR3 DNA sequence: TGTGCCAGCAGCTTAGCGCTAGGCTTTTACGGTGAAGCTTTCTTT. Residues: CASSLALGFYGEAFF.

The rearrangement joins TRBV7-9 to TRBJ2-7, with 7 bases identical to TRBD1. CDR3 length: 16 residues. Germline V CDR1 and CDR2: SEHNR, FQNEAQ (reference sequence). Unmatched junction bases numbered 8, after V lost 3 bases and J lost 0 bases. CDR3 nucleotide sequence: TGTGCCAGCAGCTTGTATAAGACAGGGAGCTCCTACGAGCAGTACTTC. Translating it yields CASSLYKTGSSYEQYF.

This clone showed up just once. The CDR3 region is CASSRSGTSGRKRHEQYF. Written as DNA, the CDR3 is TGTGCCAGCAGCCGCAGTGGGACTAGCGGGAGAAAACGCCACGAGCAGTACTTC. This chain uses TRBV13 with TRBJ2-7, with 14 bases that match TRBD2. CDR3 length: 18 residues. Per the germline V gene, CDR1 is PRHDT and CDR2 is FYEKMQ (reference sequence). Trimming removed 5 bases from V and 5 bases from J; junction bases left unmatched: 14.

V and J are TRBV28 and TRBJ2-7; D is unresolved. Germline V gives CDR1 MDHEN, CDR2 SYDVKM. This CDR3 is built from 11 residues. The V end lost 2 bases, the J end lost 10 bases, and 9 bases lay between the germline ends. The CDR3 is CASSLERSQYF. In DNA, the CDR3 is TGTGCCAGCAGTTTAGAGCGTTCACAGTACTTC.

The chain recombines TRBV2 with TRBJ2-3; TRBD2 matches at 8 bases. CDR3 length: 14 amino acids. V trimming: 6 bases; J trimming: 2 bases; junction bases outside the gene matches: 4. Looked up from germline, CDR1 is SNHLY and CDR2 is FYNNEI. CDR3 nucleotides: TGTGCCAGCAGCGCGGGGGGCACCACAGATACGCAGTATTTT. Residues: CASSAGGTTDTQYF.

V gene TRBV7-2 combines with J gene TRBJ1-5, with unresolved D. There are 15 residues in the CDR3. The V end lost 5 bases, the J end lost 0 bases, and 11 bases lay between the germline ends. The germline V gene encodes CDR1 SGHTA and CDR2 FQGNSA. The chain's CDR3 is CASSPPGFSNQPQHF. CDR3 sequence (DNA): TGTGCCAGCAGCCCTCCGGGATTTAGCAATCAGCCCCAGCATTTT.

This chain links TRBV7-8 with TRBJ2-3; 13 nucleotides agree with TRBD2. V shed 5 bases and J 5 bases; nucleotides not matched to a gene: 7. From germline, CDR1 is SGHVS and CDR2 FQNEAQ. The CDR3 has 16 residues. CDR3 nucleotide sequence: TGTGCCAGCAGCCCCGAGACTAGCGGGGGGTTAGATACGCAGTATTTT. Amino acid sequence: CASSPETSGGLDTQYF.

The chain joins TRBV4-3 to TRBJ2-5, with D tentatively TRBD2 (6 bases). This CDR3 is 14 amino acids long. Germline V CDR1 and CDR2: LGHNA, YSLEER. V gave up 1 base and J gave up 4 bases, with 10 bases separating them. The CDR3 nucleotides are TGCGCCAGCAGCCAAGTGGGAGGATTAGAGACCCAGTACTTC. It encodes CASSQVGGLETQYF.

This sequence joins TRBV7-2 and TRBJ2-6, with 7 positions matching TRBD2. Per the germline V gene, CDR1 is SGHTA and CDR2 is FQGNSA. With 6 bases clipped from V and 0 bases from J, the junction kept 8 bases outside the gene matches. CDR3 length equals 17 residues. In DNA, the CDR3 is TGTGCCAGCAGTTACGGGACTATCAACTCTGGGGCCAACGTCCTGACTTTC. It codes for CASSYGTINSGANVLTF.

The V and J genes are TRBV6-5 and TRBJ2-2; the D is unclear. V shed 8 bases and J shed 5 bases, with 15 bases lying between them. Germline CDR1 MNHEY, CDR2 SVGAGI. The CDR3 has 14 residues. The CDR3 region has the DNA TGTGCCAGCGAGGCGCAAATAGTTACCGGGGAGCTGTTTTTT. As protein: CASEAQIVTGELFF.

The V call is TRBV6-1, the J call TRBJ1-2, with 9 bases lining up with TRBD1. Germline V gene data show CDR1 as MNHNS and CDR2 as SASEGT. There are 16 residues in the CDR3. The V gene end was trimmed by 4 bases and the J gene end by 4 bases; junction bases not matched to a gene: 10. The CDR3 region is CASSAGTGNFPYGYTF. CDR3 sequence (DNA): TGTGCCAGCAGTGCCGGGACAGGGAATTTCCCCTATGGCTACACCTTC.